This is a list of T cell receptor beta chains from one sample in a study of blood T cell repertoires in COVID-19. Data came from immunoSEQ multiplex PCR; TCRdb stores just in-frame clones and leaves some out. The data contain about 110,000 clones, 65% to 80% of them seen just once; the ten biggest clones take up roughly 2%. Sequencing was performed on peripheral blood. These receptors all stem from a woman in her 40s with acute or convalescent COVID-19. The CDR3 runs from the conserved cysteine through the conserved F or W. The D gene is left open where the match is weak. Some rows mark clone size as missing; the rest say once, few, many or name a class of expanded clone.

J: TRBJ2-7
size: .
V: TRBV19
D: TRBD1
DNA: TGTGCCAGTAGTGCTTCGTCGGGACAGGGGATTTACGAGCAGTACTTC
CDR3: CASSASSGQGIYEQYF

J: TRBJ1-6
size: .
V: TRBV7-9
D: .
DNA: TGTGCCAGCAGCTTAGATGGGTTGGAGGTGTCACCCCTCCACTTT
CDR3: CASSLDGLEVSPLHF

J: TRBJ2-1
size: .
V: TRBV5-1
D: .
DNA: TGCGCCAGCAGCTTGGCAAATGAGCAGTTCTTC
CDR3: CASSLANEQFF

J: TRBJ2-5
size: once
V: TRBV10-1
D: .
DNA: TGCGCCAGCAGCCCAGGACTGCAAGAGACCCAGTACTTC
CDR3: CASSPGLQETQYF

J: TRBJ2-2
size: .
V: TRBV3-1/TRBV3-2
D: .
DNA: TGTGCCAGCAGCCTCCGGGGGCGGGGGCGGGCCGGGGAGCTGTTTTTT
CDR3: CASSLRGRGRAGELFF

J: TRBJ2-4
size: .
V: TRBV4-1
D: .
DNA: TGCGCCAGCAGCCAAGATAATGTCATTCAGTACTTC
CDR3: CASSQDNVIQYF

J: TRBJ2-7
size: few
V: TRBV6-5
D: .
DNA: TGTGCTGCGGGGTTAGGGGGCCCCTACGAGCAGTACTTC
CDR3: CAAGLGGPYEQYF

J: TRBJ2-3
size: .
V: TRBV7-6
D: .
DNA: TGTGCCAGCAGCTTACTATCCGGGGGGCGCACAGATACGCAGTATTTT
CDR3: CASSLLSGGRTDTQYF

J: TRBJ2-3
size: .
V: TRBV12-5
D: .
DNA: TGTGCTAGTGGTCTCCTTGATACGCAGTATTTT
CDR3: CASGLLDTQYF

J: TRBJ2-3
size: .
V: TRBV7-8
D: TRBD2
DNA: TGTGCCAGCAGCTCCGGCGGGGGAGGAGATACGCAGTATTTT
CDR3: CASSSGGGGDTQYF

J: TRBJ1-2
size: .
V: TRBV10-3
D: .
DNA: TGTGCCATCAGTGAGGGGGGGTATGGCTACACCTTC
CDR3: CAISEGGYGYTF

J: TRBJ1-4
size: .
V: TRBV19
D: .
DNA: TGTGCCAGTACCCCAACGGGAACTAATGAAAAACTGTTTTTT
CDR3: CASTPTGTNEKLFF

J: TRBJ1-3
size: .
V: TRBV7-2
D: .
DNA: TGTGCCAGCAGCCCCTCGGGAGCTGGAAACACCATATATTTT
CDR3: CASSPSGAGNTIYF

J: TRBJ1-6
size: many
V: TRBV5-6
D: .
DNA: TGTGCCAGCAGTTTTGTTTTAGGGGGTTCACCCCTCCACTTT
CDR3: CASSFVLGGSPLHF

J: TRBJ1-4
size: .
V: TRBV19
D: TRBD1
DNA: TGTGCCAGTAGTATAAAGGGACAGGGATATGAAAAACTGTTTTTT
CDR3: CASSIKGQGYEKLFF

J: TRBJ2-7
size: once
V: TRBV5-6
D: .
DNA: TGTGCCAGCAGCTTACAGGGCCCGACCTACGAGCAGTACTTC
CDR3: CASSLQGPTYEQYF